These 28 T cell receptor beta chains originate from one sample sequenced in a study of early T cells in non-severe SARS-CoV-2 infection. TCRdb processed the 5' RACE reads anew with MiXCR; each CDR3 protein has one entry. The repertoire includes 20,000 to 25,000 distinct CDR3 sequences, roughly 5.6% of them detected once, and roughly 15% sits in the top ten. The sample was whole blood, taken at baseline. These receptors all stem from an adult who was a healthcare worker with PCR-confirmed SARS-CoV-2 infection or an uninfected control (not recorded which).

This clonotype came up a few times. The chain combines TRBV7-2 with TRBJ2-3; a weak D match, TRBD1 (6 bases). Looked up from germline, CDR1 is SGHTA and CDR2 is FQGNSA. The CDR3 extends over 15 amino acids. Trimming took off 2 bases at V and 4 bases at J, with 13 bases between the two ends. The CDR3 reads CASSLTGLRADTQYF. Here the CDR3 DNA reads TGTGCCAGCAGCTTAACAGGGCTGAGGGCAGATACGCAGTATTTT.

This clonotype was found many times. Here the CDR3 reads CASSLAAGRSTEAFF. For the CDR3, the DNA is TGTGCCAGCAGCTTAGCGGCAGGAAGATCCACTGAAGCTTTCTTT. The genes are TRBV7-9 and TRBJ1-1; no firm D call. Germline loops: CDR1 SEHNR, CDR2 FQNEAQ (reference sequence). The CDR3 is 15 amino acids. The V gene lost 0 bases and the J gene lost 4 bases, with 12 bases spanning the gap.

A note on this clonotype: This clone may be a read error of a much larger clone one base away. The conserved phenylalanine or tryptophan normally closing the CDR3 is absent here, so this likely arose from a read error. This rearrangement joins TRBV5-1 to TRBJ2-7; D remains unclear. CDR1 and CDR2 (germline): SGHRS, YFSETQ. The CDR3 is 16 residues long. The germline V and J ends were trimmed by 0 bases and 0 bases, with 13 bases remaining between them. Here the CDR3 DNA reads TGCGCCAGCAGCTTGGAGGGCAGATACAGCTCCTACGAGCAGTACTTG. Its protein product is CASSLEGRYSSYEQYL.

The chain couples TRBV20-1 to TRBJ2-1, with 7 nucleotides matching TRBD1. This CDR3 region has 14 residues. Germline V gene lookup returns CDR1 DFQATT and CDR2 SNEGSKA (reference sequence). Unmatched junction bases numbered 6, after V lost 2 bases and J lost 5 bases. This CDR3 is CSARSGGSHNEQFF. The CDR3 nucleotides are TGCAGTGCTAGATCAGGGGGAAGCCACAATGAGCAGTTCTTC.

This clonotype appeared many times. The rearrangement uses TRBV18 and TRBJ2-3, with D possibly TRBD2 on 5 matching bases. V dropped 3 bases and J dropped 4 bases, with 17 bases sitting between them. Germline-derived CDR1 and CDR2 are KGHSH and LQKENI. CDR3 length equals 16 residues. The CDR3 bases are TGTGCCAGCTCACCCGGGAATGCGGTAGGCGCAGATACGCAGTATTTT. Translation: CASSPGNAVGADTQYF.

CDR3: CSAGLRTGSYNEQFF. Here the CDR3 DNA reads TGCAGTGCTGGCCTAAGGACAGGGTCCTACAATGAGCAGTTCTTC. This sequence joins TRBV20-1 and TRBJ2-1; 8 bases line up with TRBD1. This CDR3 contains 15 residues. Germline V gene sequence: CDR1 DFQATT, CDR2 SNEGSKA (reference sequence). The V segment lost 5 bases and the J segment 1 base; nucleotides outside the gene matches: 7.

This clonotype is labeled as medium-sized. V is TRBV7-9 and J is TRBJ2-1; a weak D match, TRBD2 (6 bases). Germline CDR1 is SEHNR and CDR2 is FQNEAQ (reference sequence). Trimming cost V 8 bases and J 7 bases, with 9 bases left between them. This CDR3 spans 11 amino acids. The CDR3, as DNA: TGTGCCAGCCACGGGGGAAATGAGCAGTTCTTC. The encoded protein is CASHGGNEQFF.

The chain employs TRBV10-1 and TRBJ1-4, with 9 bases identical to TRBD1. The V segment lost 10 bases and the J segment 5 bases; nucleotides outside the gene matches: 5. CDR3 size: 13 residues. Per the germline V gene, CDR1 is WNHNN and CDR2 is SYGVQD (reference sequence). Here the CDR3 reads CATLTGGNEKLFF. CDR3 in DNA: TGCGCCACCCTGACAGGGGGAAATGAAAAACTGTTTTTT.

In the case of this clonotype: This may come from a read error, since a much larger clone is one base off. The chain couples TRBV21-1 to TRBJ1-3. TRBV21-1 counts as a pseudogene. The CDR3 length is 13 residues. The CDR3 reads CVSSNFDENTIYF. Written as DNA, the CDR3 is TGTGTCAGCAGCAACTTTGATGAGAACACCATATATTTT.

The table lists this clonotype with many counts. The chain couples TRBV11-2 to TRBJ2-5, with 7 nucleotides matching TRBD2. V shed 5 bases and J 3 bases; nucleotides not matched to a gene: 3. CDR3 length: 13 residues. Germline V gives CDR1 SGHAT, CDR2 FQNNGV. In DNA form, the CDR3 reads TGTGCCAGCAGCCGGGGGGAGAAAGAGACCCAGTACTTC. Encoded protein: CASSRGEKETQYF.

This clonotype was detected many times. The chain employs TRBV19 and TRBJ1-2; D is undetermined. This CDR3 region has 13 residues. Between the trimmed V and J ends, which lost 4 bases and 4 bases, there was a span of 10 bases. From germline, CDR1 is LNHDA and CDR2 SQIVND (reference sequence). CDR3 amino acids: CASSTSQFYGYTF. As DNA, the CDR3 is TGTGCCAGTAGTACAAGCCAGTTCTATGGCTACACCTTC.

This clonotype was recorded many times. The chain combines TRBV11-2 with TRBJ2-3; 8 nucleotides agree with TRBD2. The length of the CDR3 is 14 residues. Per the germline V gene, CDR1 is SGHAT and CDR2 is FQNNGV. J lost 5 bases, V lost 1 base, and 2 bases had no gene match. CDR3 bases: TGTGCCAGCAGCTTAGCGGGAGGGGGAGATACGCAGTATTTT. It is translated as CASSLAGGGDTQYF.

This clonotype was found many times. The chain has TRBV7-3 and TRBJ2-1; 10 bases align to TRBD1. The CDR3 consists of 15 residues. CDR1 is SGHTA, CDR2 FQGTGA, per germline. V dropped 2 bases and J dropped 5; count of bases not matched to a gene: 3. The CDR3 DNA reads TGTGCCAGCAGCTTAGGGACAGGGGCCAACAATGAGCAGTTCTTC. As protein: CASSLGTGANNEQFF.

This clonotype was seen repeatedly, ten times or more. This chain uses TRBV12-3 or TRBV12-4 with TRBJ2-1; TRBD2 matches at 14 bases. After removal of 5 bases from V and 8 bases from J, the junction contained 8 bases not matched to a gene. The CDR3 sequence is 16 residues long. The CDR3 DNA sequence: TGTGCCAGCAGTCCCCGACTAGCGGGGGGGCATGATGAGCAGTTCTTC. Its translation: CASSPRLAGGHDEQFF.

This clonotype has more than one count but fewer than ten. The chain joins TRBV3-1 to TRBJ1-4, with no clear D. The CDR3 has 15 residues. V was pared by 0 bases and J by 8 bases, with 13 bases between. Germline loops: CDR1 LGHDT, CDR2 YNNKEL (reference sequence). In DNA, the CDR3 is TGTGCCAGCAGCCAAGAGAGGGTAGTAGGAGAAAAACTGTTTTTT. Its protein is CASSQERVVGEKLFF.

This clonotype appeared a few times. This chain links TRBV3-1 with TRBJ1-1, with TRBD1 as a possible D gene (5 bases). This CDR3 comprises 14 residues. Trimming stripped 10 bases from V and 1 base from J, with 16 bases between. CDR1 LGHDT and CDR2 YNNKEL come from the germline V gene (reference sequence). CDR3 region: CATVPGGSNTEAFF. The CDR3 DNA sequence: TGTGCCACGGTGCCTGGGGGATCGAACACTGAAGCTTTCTTT.

This clonotype was found a few times. J is TRBJ2-5 and V is TRBV6-6; no clear D gene. Per the germline V gene, CDR1 is MNHNY and CDR2 is SVGAGI (reference sequence). With 2 bases removed from V and 5 bases from J, the gap between germline ends came to 6 bases. The CDR3 is 12 amino acids. CDR3 region: CASSYVGETQYF. The CDR3 DNA is TGTGCCAGCAGTTACGTTGGGGAGACCCAGTACTTC.

This clonotype was counted many times. This sequence joins TRBV21-1 and TRBJ2-7; the D call of TRBD2 is as the table states it, not checked on the DNA. TRBV21-1 is marked as a pseudogene. This CDR3 has 17 amino acids. CDR3 DNA: TGTGCCAGCAGCAAAGAGGAGGGGTGGACTCTTACCTACGAGCAGTACTTC. Encoded protein: CASSKEEGWTLTYEQYF.

This clonotype was detected a few times. The chain has TRBV12-3 or TRBV12-4 and TRBJ2-3; the match to TRBD1 covers 8 bases. V shed 8 bases, J shed 6 bases, and the junction held 10 bases outside the gene matches. CDR3 size: 14 residues. Written as DNA, the CDR3 is TGTGCCAGCGTCCTGACAGGGGTCGCGGATACGCAGTATTTT. As protein: CASVLTGVADTQYF.

The chain recombines TRBV10-3 with TRBJ1-5; D is unresolved. This CDR3 spans 15 amino acids. Trimming shortened V by 3 bases and J by 1 base, and 10 bases separated the two germline ends. CDR1 is ENHRY, CDR2 SYGVKD, per germline. CDR3: CAISDGGLSNQPQHF. CDR3 nucleotides: TGTGCCATCAGTGACGGAGGGTTGAGCAATCAGCCCCAGCATTTT.

J is TRBJ2-3 and V is TRBV18, with D perhaps matching TRBD2 (6 bases). From germline, CDR1 is KGHSH and CDR2 LQKENI. This CDR3 contains 17 residues. Trimming removed 2 bases from V and 4 bases from J, with 19 bases in between. The CDR3 loop is CASSPKILARGADTQYF. CDR3 bases: TGTGCCAGCTCACCAAAAATCCTAGCGCGAGGGGCAGATACGCAGTATTTT.

This clonotype was seen ten or more times. The rearrangement uses TRBV12-3 or TRBV12-4 and TRBJ2-7; 10 nucleotides agree with TRBD1. Unmatched junction bases numbered 11, after V lost 6 bases and J lost 6 bases. The CDR3 has 15 amino acids. The CDR3 region has the DNA TGTGCCAGCAGAAACCGACAGGGGGCAGATAGCGAGCAGTACTTC. This sequence encodes CASRNRQGADSEQYF.

There are many counts of this clonotype. This chain links TRBV5-1 with TRBJ1-1, with D tentatively TRBD1 (6 bases). Trimming took off 7 bases at V and 3 bases at J, with 13 bases between the two ends. In germline, CDR1 is SGHRS, CDR2 YFSETQ. This CDR3 is built from 13 residues. Here the CDR3 DNA reads TGCGCCAGCCGAGACAGGAGAGACACTGAAGCTTTCTTT. Protein product: CASRDRRDTEAFF.

There are many counts of this clonotype. The chain is built from TRBV12-3 or TRBV12-4 and TRBJ1-1, with D hard to call. CDR3 length equals 13 residues. Between the trimmed V and J ends, which lost 5 bases and 7 bases, there was a span of 14 bases. CDR3 in amino acids: CASSPRQEDEAFF. Written as DNA, the CDR3 is TGTGCCAGCAGTCCCCGGCAAGAGGATGAAGCTTTCTTT.

In its sample, this clonotype was seen many times. The genes are TRBV7-6 and TRBJ2-5; D might be TRBD1 or TRBD2, each matching 5 bases. CDR1 SGHVS and CDR2 FNYEAQ come from the germline V gene. CDR3 length: 14 residues. The ends were cut back, 3 bases at V and 1 base at J, with 9 bases in the middle. The CDR3 loop reads CASSLRGFQETQYF. The DNA of the CDR3 is TGTGCCAGCAGCTTGAGGGGATTCCAAGAGACCCAGTACTTC.

This chain uses TRBV27 with TRBJ1-1; the D is unclear. Germline V gene data show CDR1 as MNHEY and CDR2 as SMNVEV (reference sequence). V lost 3 bases and J lost 3, with 11 bases in between. The CDR3 runs 14 residues. CDR3 DNA sequence: TGTGCCAGCAGTTTCCGGGGAGACGACACTGAAGCTTTCTTT. It specifies CASSFRGDDTEAFF.

This clonotype was seen repeatedly, ten times or more. CDR3 in DNA: TGCAGTGCTAGAGACGGGACAGGGGGCAATGAGCAGTTCTTC. Residues: CSARDGTGGNEQFF. The rearrangement uses TRBV20-1 and TRBJ2-1, with TRBD1 matching over 11 bases. CDR3 length: 14 residues. From germline, CDR1 is DFQATT and CDR2 SNEGSKA (reference sequence). V lost 0 bases to trimming and J lost 6 bases; unmatched junction nucleotides: 1.

This clonotype was observed a few times. The genes are TRBV7-6 and TRBJ2-7; 9 nucleotides align to TRBD2. The V gene end was trimmed by 0 bases and the J gene end by 3 bases; junction bases not matched to a gene: 0. CDR3 length: 14 residues. Germline V gives CDR1 SGHVS, CDR2 FNYEAQ. This CDR3 reads CASSLASGGYEQYF. The CDR3 DNA reads TGTGCCAGCAGCTTAGCTAGCGGGGGCTACGAGCAGTACTTC. Complete variable domain (other parts from reference TRBV7-6 and TRBJ2-7): GAGVSQSPRYKVTKRGQDVALRCDPISGHVSLYWYRQALGQGPEFLTYFNYEAQQDKSGLPNDRFSAERPEGSISTLTIQRTEQRDSAMYRCASSLASGGYEQYFGPGTRLTVT.